These T cell receptor beta chains were read from a single sample in a study of read filtering for tumor transcriptome and immune sequencing. TCRdb reanalysed the reads using MiXCR and keeps one entry per CDR3 protein. Of tens of thousands of distinct CDR3 sequences listed, roughly 15% are singletons. The sample comprised a population of CD138-negative cells sorted from bone marrow. These receptors were taken from a donor aged 40 or older with multiple myeloma. Both conserved end residues are trimmed from each CDR3.

v_call: TRBV5-1; j_call: TRBJ2-2; cdr3_aa: ASSLKGLAGGRTGELF
v_call: TRBV3-1; j_call: TRBJ2-7; cdr3_aa: ASSQRGVSEQY
v_call: TRBV28; j_call: TRBJ1-5; cdr3_aa: ASSPPLGTGQGRSQH
v_call: TRBV7-2; j_call: TRBJ2-1; cdr3_aa: ASSFEAGFYNEQF
v_call: TRBV29-1; j_call: TRBJ2-7; cdr3_aa: SAKNSGTRGVYEQY
v_call: TRBV20-1; j_call: TRBJ2-3; cdr3_aa: SAERAPTQY
v_call: TRBV3-1; j_call: TRBJ2-1; cdr3_aa: ASSQGGTKNNEQF
v_call: TRBV7-9; j_call: TRBJ2-2; cdr3_aa: ASTEGGSGELF
v_call: TRBV11-2; j_call: TRBJ2-1; cdr3_aa: ASSLVAAPYNEQF
v_call: TRBV29-1; j_call: TRBJ1-1; cdr3_aa: SVENQFMNTEAF